This T cell receptor beta chain was identified in a study of early T cells in non-severe SARS-CoV-2 infection. This clonotype was seen a few times. TCRdb re-derived calls from the 5' RACE reads in MiXCR, one entry per CDR3 protein. The table shows about 86,000 distinct CDR3 sequences, with over 13% occurring only once. Trimming stripped 2 bases from V and 6 bases from J, with 14 bases between. In germline, CDR1 is SNHLY, CDR2 FYNNEI. This CDR3 contains 15 residues. The clonotype originates from an adult who was a healthcare worker with PCR-confirmed SARS-CoV-2 infection or an uninfected control (not recorded which). The specimen sequenced was whole blood. The V gene is TRBV2, the J gene TRBJ1-5, with D tentatively TRBD1 (5 bases). This chain's CDR3 is CASSERGPASQPQHF. CDR3 nucleotide sequence: TGTGCCAGCAGTGAAAGGGGCCCTGCTTCTCAGCCCCAGCATTTT.